Below, 7 T cell receptor beta chains from the same sample are listed, as sequenced in a study of molecular identifiers for immune sequencing clone quantification. One entry per CDR3 protein, called by TCRdb with MiXCR from the PCR reads. The repertoire includes some 41,000 distinct CDR3 sequences, roughly 18% of them detected once, and over 6% sits in the top ten. The specimen sequenced was naive CD8+ T cells from blood, with Jurkat cell RNA spiked in. Subset given: FACS-sorted CD8+CD4-CCR7+CD45RA+ naive T cells. Every receptor here comes from a human donor in good health. Some libraries in this study had Jurkat cell RNA spiked in.

This clonotype was counted between two and nine times. V gene TRBV20-1 combines with J gene TRBJ2-5; no clear D. The CDR3 is made up of 12 amino acids. The germline CDR1 and CDR2 sequences are DFQATT and SNEGSKA (reference sequence). The V end lost 0 bases, the J end lost 5 bases, and 7 bases lay between the germline ends. CDR3 region: CSARDRRETQYF. The CDR3 DNA sequence: TGCAGTGCTAGAGACCGTCGTGAGACCCAGTACTTC.

This clonotype was found a few times. This chain connects TRBV5-1 to TRBJ2-2; 10 bases agree with TRBD2. The CDR3 extends over 18 amino acids. Germline CDR1 is SGHRS and CDR2 is YFSETQ. Unmatched junction bases numbered 7, after V lost 1 base and J lost 1 base. CDR3 nucleotides: TGCGCCAGCAGCTTGACCCCTTGGACTAGCGGGAACACCGGGGAGCTGTTTTTT. It encodes CASSLTPWTSGNTGELFF.

This clonotype was found many times. The chain combines TRBV28 with TRBJ2-5, with D maybe TRBD2 (6 bases). This CDR3 contains 16 residues. From germline, CDR1 is MDHEN and CDR2 SYDVKM. Trimming removed 1 base at V and 5 bases at J, with 17 bases between. CDR3 in amino acids: CASSLFTREVLETQYF. The CDR3, as DNA: TGTGCCAGCAGTTTATTCACGAGGGAGGTATTGGAGACCCAGTACTTC.

The table lists this clonotype with many counts. This chain uses TRBV29-1 with TRBJ2-1; maybe TRBD1 (6 bases). The CDR3 extends over 14 amino acids. V lost 4 bases, J lost 1 base, and 11 bases lay in between. Germline V gene sequence: CDR1 SQVTM, CDR2 ANQGSEA. The CDR3 DNA reads as TGCAGCGTTGGTCGGGACAATTCCTACAATGAGCAGTTCTTC. Translated: CSVGRDNSYNEQFF.

The chain carries TRBV4-2 and TRBJ2-4; 7 bases map to TRBD2. The CDR3 sequence is 16 residues long. The germline V gene encodes CDR1 LGHNA and CDR2 YNFKEQ. The ends lost 0 bases at V and 6 bases at J; junction bases unmatched: 8. The DNA for the CDR3 is TGTGCCAGCAGCCAAGAGGGTGCGGGAGAATCAAACATTCAGTACTTC. Its translation is CASSQEGAGESNIQYF.

This clonotype was found many times. The chain joins TRBV7-9 to TRBJ2-5; D perhaps matches TRBD1 (7 bases). CDR1 is SEHNR, CDR2 FQNEAQ, per germline (reference sequence). This CDR3 contains 18 residues. V shed 0 bases and J shed 2 bases, with 19 bases lying between them. CDR3 amino acids: CASSLARRGAGGQETQYF. CDR3 DNA sequence: TGTGCCAGCAGCTTAGCGCGGAGGGGGGCAGGGGGACAAGAGACCCAGTACTTC.

This clonotype was counted ten times or more. The chain has TRBV14 and TRBJ2-1; TRBD1 might be the D (5 bases). The V end lost 3 bases, the J end lost 5 bases, and 14 bases lay between the germline ends. The CDR3 sequence is 15 residues long. Per the germline V gene, CDR1 is SGHDN and CDR2 is FVKESK. The CDR3 bases are TGTGCCAGCAGCCAGGTACCCTACAGGAACAATGAGCAGTTCTTC. Its translation is CASSQVPYRNNEQFF.